The entry below gives a single T cell receptor (beta chain) sequence along with its context. V lost 0 bases, J lost 4 bases, and 6 bases stayed unmatched. Germline V gene data show CDR1 as SGDLS and CDR2 as YYNGEE. The CDR3 runs 16 residues. This sample stems from a study of CD8 T cells in Susac syndrome. cDNA came from approximately 0.5 to 1 ug RNA primed by random hexamers. TCRdb reprocessed the immunoSEQ multiplex PCR reads via MiXCR and lists one record per CDR3 protein. The sample shows more than 200,000 distinct CDR3 sequences, 94% of them seen only once. The recently defined diagnostic criteria for definite or probable disease were met by the Susac syndrome patients.

Sequencing input: CD4+ T cells from PBMCs. The rearrangement links TRBV9 to TRBJ2-1, with 8 bases that match TRBD1. The clonotype was recovered from a human donor with Susac syndrome. The CDR3 sequence: CASSVASGQEYNEQFF. The CDR3 bases are TGTGCCAGCAGCGTAGCTTCGGGACAGGAGTACAATGAGCAGTTCTTC.